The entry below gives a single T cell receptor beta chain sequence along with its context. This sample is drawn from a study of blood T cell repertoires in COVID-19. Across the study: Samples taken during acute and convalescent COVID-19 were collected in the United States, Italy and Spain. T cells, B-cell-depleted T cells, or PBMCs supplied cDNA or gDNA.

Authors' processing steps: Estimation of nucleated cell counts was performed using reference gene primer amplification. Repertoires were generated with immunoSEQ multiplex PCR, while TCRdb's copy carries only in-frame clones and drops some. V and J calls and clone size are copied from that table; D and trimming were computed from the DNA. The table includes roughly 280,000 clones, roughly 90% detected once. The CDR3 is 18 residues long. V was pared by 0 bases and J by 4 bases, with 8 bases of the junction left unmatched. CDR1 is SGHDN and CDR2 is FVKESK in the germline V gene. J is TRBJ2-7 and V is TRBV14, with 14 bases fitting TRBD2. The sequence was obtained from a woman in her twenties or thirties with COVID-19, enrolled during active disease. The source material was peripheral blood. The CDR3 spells CASSQEIGTSGRRYEQYF. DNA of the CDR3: TGTGCCAGCAGCCAAGAAATCGGGACTAGCGGGAGAAGGTACGAGCAGTACTTC.